This T cell receptor (beta chain) was documented in a study of molecular identifiers for immune sequencing clone quantification. Each CDR3 protein gets one entry after TCRdb re-called the PCR reads with MiXCR. The sample lists roughly 300,000 distinct CDR3 sequences; about 23% were seen once. V was pared by 0 bases and J by 2 bases, with 12 bases between. This CDR3 has 16 amino acids. Germline V lookup: CDR1 SGHDN, CDR2 FVKESK. Concerning this clonotype itself: Since a much larger clone is just one base distant, this may be a read error. The conserved final phenylalanine or tryptophan is absent from the CDR3, which likely points to a read error.

Material: naive CD8+ T cells from blood, with Jurkat cell RNA spiked in. As for subset: FACS-sorted CD8+CD4-CCR7+CD45RA+ naive T cells. The receptor's source is a human donor in good health. Some libraries in this study had Jurkat cell RNA spiked in. The J gene is TRBJ2-3, the V gene TRBV14; the D gene is possibly TRBD1 (6 bases). CDR3 nucleotides: TGTGCCAGCAGCCAAGATCGATGGGGGCCCACAGATACGCAGTATTCT. Its protein product is CASSQDRWGPTDTQYS.